The entry below gives a single T cell receptor beta chain sequence along with its context. The target antigen is unknown. Repertoires were generated with immunoSEQ multiplex PCR, while TCRdb's copy carries only in-frame clones and drops some. Here the sample spans about 66,000 clones, around 84% being singletons. The sample is drawn from a study of OX40 agonist ivuxolimab in advanced cancers. The wider study: Intravenous ivuxolimab was administered to patients every 2 weeks at 0.01 to 10 mg/kg. Previous treatment with anti-PD-1, anti-PD-L1 or anti-CTLA-4 therapy was allowed; 40% had received some. Three dose-escalation patients had partial responses: one with hepatocellular carcinoma and two with cutaneous melanoma.

Study-wide points: By week 6 at 0.1 to 3.0 mg/kg, blood CD4+ and CD8+ T cells had expanded clonally.

Germline values: CDR1 SGHAT, CDR2 FQNNGV. V was trimmed by 4 bases and J by 7 bases, leaving 14 bases between them. This CDR3 spans 13 amino acids. The source is an adult with an advanced solid tumor such as melanoma, head and neck, liver or kidney cancer. The sample was CD4+ or CD8+ T cells sorted from blood, taken in a trial of the OX40 agonist ivuxolimab. The chain uses TRBV11-2 and TRBJ2-7; tentatively, D is TRBD1 or TRBD2 (5 bases each). The CDR3 bases are TGTGCCAGCAGCTCGGGGCCCTGGAAGGAGCAGTACTTC. Protein: CASSSGPWKEQYF.